The 8 T cell receptor beta chains in this list originate from one sample, sequenced in a study of T cell clonotyping in hematopoietic cell transplantation. The table came from immunoSEQ multiplex PCR; TCRdb's copy has only in-frame clones and leaves some out. The sample contains 25,000 or so clones, more than 70% of which appear only once. The time point denotes: recipient sample about 28 days before transplant, after cytoreduction. Material: peripheral blood mononuclear cells, obtained before stem cell transplant. The origin of the receptors is a man aged 45-60 years with myelodysplastic syndrome. Some clones in this sample may be carry-over from other donors' samples.

This sequence joins TRBV30 and TRBJ2-3, with no clear D. Germline CDR1 reads GTSNPN; CDR2 reads SVGIG (reference sequence). V was shortened by 2 bases and J by 0 bases, with 9 bases between the two germline ends. The CDR3 consists of 14 residues. In DNA, the CDR3 is TGTGCCTGGAGTCTGGCGCTGAGCACAGATACGCAGTATTTT. Amino acid sequence: CAWSLALSTDTQYF.

This clone was seen only once. The gene calls are TRBV6-5 and TRBJ2-7, with D unresolved. V was clipped by 1 base and J by 2 bases, with 12 bases between them. Per germline, CDR1 MNHEY and CDR2 SVGAGI. The CDR3 loop spans 15 amino acids. The CDR3 DNA sequence: TGTGCCAGCAGTTACTTACCTAGAACGGCCTACGAGCAGTACTTC. This gives the protein CASSYLPRTAYEQYF.

This chain links TRBV6-5 with TRBJ1-2; weak D call: TRBD1 (5 bases). V lost 6 bases to trimming and J lost 3 bases, with 8 bases between them. This CDR3 is built from 12 residues. The germline V gene encodes CDR1 MNHEY and CDR2 SVGAGI. The CDR3 reads CASSGTDYGYTF. The CDR3 DNA is TGTGCCAGCAGCGGGACGGACTATGGCTACACCTTC.

This clone was seen a handful of times. The chain combines TRBV4-2 with TRBJ2-7; no clear D. The CDR3 runs to 13 residues. Germline CDR1 and CDR2: LGHNA and YNFKEQ. Deletions cut 1 base from V and 2 bases from J, with 6 bases between. CDR3 in DNA: TGTGCCAGCAGCCAAGCCAAGCCCTACGAGCAGTACTTC. This codes for CASSQAKPYEQYF.

This chain links TRBV29-1 with TRBJ2-5; D gene uncertain. Per germline, CDR1 SQVTM and CDR2 ANQGSEA. CDR3 length: 12 residues. Trimming shortened V by 7 bases and J by 5 bases, and 14 bases separated the two germline ends. DNA for the CDR3: TGCAGCGCCCTAACGGTAGGGGAGACCCAGTACTTC. As protein: CSALTVGETQYF.

V usage is TRBV2 and J usage is TRBJ2-2; 7 bases align to TRBD1. Germline trimming cut 6 bases from V and 0 bases from J; bases unmatched to any gene: 4. This CDR3 comprises 15 residues. From germline, CDR1 is SNHLY and CDR2 FYNNEI. This chain's CDR3 is CASRGQLTNTGELFF. Here the CDR3 DNA reads TGTGCCAGCAGGGGACAGTTAACGAACACCGGGGAGCTGTTTTTT.

The genes are TRBV30 and TRBJ2-7, with D hard to call. Germline V gene sequence: CDR1 GTSNPN, CDR2 SVGIG (reference sequence). Trimming stripped 3 bases from V and 6 bases from J, with 18 bases between. The CDR3 length is 14 residues. Here the CDR3 DNA reads TGTGCCTGGAGGCAGCAGGCAGCAACTCGCGAGCAGTACTTC. Translating gives CAWRQQAATREQYF.

The CDR3 region has the DNA TGTGCCAGCAGTCAGATCAATCAGCCCCAGCATTTT. Translation: CASSQINQPQHF. This chain links TRBV28 with TRBJ1-5; D gene uncertain. CDR3 length equals 12 residues. Germline V CDR1 and CDR2: MDHEN, SYDVKM. Between the trimmed V and J ends, which lost 5 bases and 3 bases, there was a span of 5 bases.